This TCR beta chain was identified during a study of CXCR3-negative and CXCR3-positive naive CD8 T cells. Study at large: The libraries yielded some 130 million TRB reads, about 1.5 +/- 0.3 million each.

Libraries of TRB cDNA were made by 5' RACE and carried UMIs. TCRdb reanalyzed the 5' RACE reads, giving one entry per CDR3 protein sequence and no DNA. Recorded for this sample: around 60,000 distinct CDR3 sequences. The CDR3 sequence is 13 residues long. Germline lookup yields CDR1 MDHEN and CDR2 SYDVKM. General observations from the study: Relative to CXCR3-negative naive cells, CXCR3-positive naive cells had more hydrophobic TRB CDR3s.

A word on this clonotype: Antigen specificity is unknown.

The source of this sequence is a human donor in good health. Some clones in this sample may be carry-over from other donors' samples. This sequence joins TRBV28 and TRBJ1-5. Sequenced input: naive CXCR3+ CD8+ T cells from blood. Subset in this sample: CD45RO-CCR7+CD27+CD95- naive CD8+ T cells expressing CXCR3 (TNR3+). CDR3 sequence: CASSPRLNQPQHF.